The clone carrying this T cell receptor beta chain was picked up many times. Its antigen is undetermined. V was trimmed by 0 bases and J by 4 bases, leaving 14 bases between them. In germline, CDR1 is SGHKS, CDR2 YYEKEE (reference sequence). There are 15 residues in the CDR3. This record comes from a study of T cells after yellow fever vaccination. On the study more broadly: The authors prepared low-cell-number fractions using SMART-Seq v4 Ultra Low Input.

Study-wide results and limits: A weaker secondary response peaked on day 5, the primary on day 15. A limited proportion of clonotypes was detected within both the CD4 and CD8 compartments.

Conversion of TCR transcripts into cDNA relied on 5'RACE template switching, which added a universal primer site and UMIs. In TCRdb, the 5' RACE reads were re-called with MiXCR into one record per CDR3 protein. This sample has 300,000 to 350,000 distinct CDR3 sequences; 3.5% to 4.5% occur once, and the top ten carry 20% to 25%. The rearrangement links TRBV5-5 to TRBJ2-7, with unresolved D. This clonotype was obtained from a man aged 18-30 years who received the YFV17D yellow fever vaccine. The sample in question was PBMCs, obtained 5 days after the yellow fever booster vaccination. CDR3 bases: TGTGCCAGCAGCTTGGTGGCCACTGGGGTTTACGAGCAGTACTTC. Translated, it gives CASSLVATGVYEQYF.